Listed here is a single TCR beta chain. Which antigen it targets is not known. No clone much larger than this one lies a single base away; base qualities are absent. This entry belongs to a study of shared clonotypes between healthy human individuals (dated by TCRdb to between 2020 and 2021). Broadly, across the study: The cohort included a few men and a couple of women between 18 and 49 years of age. For each donor, CD4 naive and CD4 memory were each given three plates, CD8 naive was given two plates, and CD8 memory was given one plate. Blood TCR repertoires of several healthy adults were deeply sequenced to estimate repertoire size and the extent of clonotype sharing between individuals. Between about 0.85 and 10 billion PBMCs per donor were obtained by leukapheresis. Libraries were prepared and TCR repertoires were sequenced by different laboratories using diverse techniques, in order to increase sequencing depth and limit assay-specific biases. Here is what the overall study found, with its caveats: Compared with non-shared clonotypes, clonotypes shared by all four sorted-subset donors had higher generation probabilities. Across four donors, about 5% of naive CD4, roughly 3.4% of naive CD8, 2% to 2.5% of memory CD4, and roughly 0.41% of memory CD8 clonotypes were shared. Based on pairwise subsampling, the degree of clonotype sharing among donors was expected to be affected by sequencing depth. The small number of donors limited the genetic and exposure-history diversity represented. Sampling was restricted to blood, and TCR repertoires in tissue are likely to differ from TCR repertoires in blood. Even with the large sequencing depth, rarefaction of the sorted-subset datasets indicated that sequencing was incomplete. Estimated clonotype richness was generally larger for naive than for memory subsets.

The donors were healthy, HIV-negative adults with no recently reported acute infections or vaccinations. All donors were Caucasian adults living in Nashville, Tennessee, USA. CD4+ T cells were enriched by magnetic negative selection, after which naive cells were positively selected on CD45RA and the negative fraction was taken as the memory subset. Blood was obtained by leukapheresis, after which PBMCs were separated by Ficoll-Histopaque density gradient centrifugation and cryopreserved in liquid nitrogen vapor phase. Analytical flow cytometry was used to check the purity and quantity of every magnetically sorted T cell population. Genomic DNA was isolated from each sorted fraction and quantified by UV absorbance on a Nanodrop 2000c. There are 15 amino acids in the CDR3, from cysteine to phenylalanine inclusive. Only the CDR3 portion is preserved as DNA: 45 bases, with reading frame beginning at the first base. The germline V gene provides CDR1 MDHEN and CDR2 SYDVKM. V is shortened by 1 base, J by 3 bases, and the region joining them spans 9 bases.

Using the deep immunoSEQ assay, TCR CDR3 regions were amplified from genomic DNA by multiplex PCR. Extracted genomic DNA from each cell subset was distributed evenly across all wells of several immunoSEQ 96-well plates, and each plate was treated as a replicate. For sorted subsets, approximately 210 ng of genomic DNA, equivalent to some 33,000 T cell genomes, went into each replicate PCR. Purified libraries were quantified with a Qubit 3.0 fluorometer, sized on a Bioanalyzer 2100, and re-quantified with the KAPA Library Quantification kit. Every immunoSEQ 96-well plate was sequenced on a separate single-read 150-cycle Illumina NextSeq 550 flow cell. As for how the authors treated the data: The immunoSEQ output contained only junctional sequences without quality scores, so filtering could not match that applied to full-length reads. Sequences were annotated with PyIR, a Python wrapper for IgBLAST v1.9, and V/J genes and CDR3 were assigned using IMGT germline references. Any read was removed if the V/J assignment was weak (E-value above 1e-6), the CDR3 was missing, or the read contained stop codons, out-of-frame junctions, or ambiguous translated residues. A V3J clonotype was defined by an identical inferred V gene, J gene, and CDR3 amino acid sequence. To compute the percentage overlap between repertoires, the number of shared unique clonotypes was divided by the size of the smaller repertoire. RTK rarefaction, the Chao1 estimator, and Recon v2.1 estimates of unobserved clonotypes were used to assess repertoire richness. OLGA was used to compute generation probabilities for all TCRbeta clonotypes that the gDNA method yielded from four donors. Here the immuneACCESS table is served through TCRdb, limited to in-frame sequences with V and J called. Missing clones are a known gap in these copies; in checked studies unresolved V genes cover under half, and the rest lacks a known reason. From that table come the V and J calls and clone size; the DNA was used to work out D and trimming. The sample table shows about 2.3 million clones, and more than 85% are seen once. The top ten clones comprise approximately 0.4% of the sample.

The origin of this receptor is a man between 18 and 35 years old in good health. Some clones in this sample may be carry-over from other donors' samples. Material for sequencing was naive CD4+ T cells from PBMCs. The meaning of the sample's cell subset or site label: CD45RA+ positively selected. The rearrangement joined TRBV28 to TRBJ2-2, with the identity of the D gene unclear. The CDR3 here reads CASSLSVGYTGELFF. The sequenced DNA is TGTGCCAGCAGTTTATCGGTAGGGTACACCGGGGAGCTGTTTTTT.